These 15 T cell receptor beta chains came from one sample sequenced in a study of CD8 T cells in ankylosing spondylitis. Whole-study findings and limits: Ankylosing spondylitis blood appeared to carry a characteristic TCR beta motif of several highly homologous variants.

Each CDR3 protein gets one entry after TCRdb re-called the 5' RACE reads with MiXCR. This sample carries 75,000 to 95,000 distinct CDR3 sequences, roughly 8.8% of them seen once, and the ten largest clones take 30%. Their target antigens are unknown. Material: blood, either unsorted or a sorted T cell fraction (not recorded which). The receptor set was obtained from a male donor with ankylosing spondylitis.

This clonotype was counted many times. The chain employs TRBV5-6 and TRBJ2-3, with 10 bases lining up with TRBD1. V shed 7 bases and J 2 bases; nucleotides not matched to a gene: 1. CDR1 is SGHDT, CDR2 YYEEEE, per germline. The CDR3 spans 13 residues. CDR3 residues: CASGTGATDTQYF. The CDR3 DNA is TGTGCCAGCGGGACAGGGGCCACAGATACGCAGTATTTT.

Only a few counts were recorded for this clonotype. The chain joins TRBV5-6 to TRBJ2-5; a possible D gene is TRBD2 (7 bases). The ends were cut back, 2 bases at V and 13 bases at J, with 12 bases in the middle. Germline-derived CDR1 and CDR2 are SGHDT and YYEEEE. This CDR3 comprises 11 residues. In DNA form, the CDR3 reads TGTGCCAGCAGCTTTCTAGCGGACAGGTACTTC. Encoded protein: CASSFLADRYF.

This chain connects TRBV12-3 or TRBV12-4 to TRBJ2-7; 9 bases are shared with TRBD1. V lost 7 bases, J lost 6 bases, and 10 bases stayed unmatched. The CDR3 is 14 residues long. The CDR3 loop is CASTETGGFGEQYF. The CDR3 DNA is TGTGCCAGCACCGAGACAGGGGGGTTCGGCGAGCAGTACTTC.

This clonotype was detected many times. CDR3 protein: CSAGRERENHNGELFF. CDR3 bases: TGCAGTGCTGGGCGCGAGCGGGAGAATCACAACGGGGAGCTGTTTTTT. V usage is TRBV20-1 and J usage is TRBJ2-2; TRBD2 matches 8 bases. Looked up from germline, CDR1 is DFQATT and CDR2 is SNEGSKA (reference sequence). CDR3 length: 16 amino acids. V shed 5 bases and J 7 bases; nucleotides not matched to a gene: 15.

V is TRBV13 and J is TRBJ2-1; TRBD2 matches at 7 bases. The CDR3 length is 16 residues. After removal of 1 base from V and 6 bases from J, the junction contained 9 bases not matched to a gene. Per germline, CDR1 PRHDT and CDR2 FYEKMQ (reference sequence). In DNA form, the CDR3 reads TGTGCCAGCAGCTTAGAGGGCGGGAGCCCCCCCAATGAGCAGTTCTTC. Protein: CASSLEGGSPPNEQFF.

This clonotype has ten or more counts. J is TRBJ2-3 and V is TRBV7-9; D might be TRBD1 or TRBD2, each matching 6 bases. The germline V gene has CDR1 SEHNR and CDR2 FQNEAQ (reference sequence). Trimming cost V 0 bases and J 1 base, with 14 bases left between them. The CDR3 is made up of 17 amino acids. The CDR3 sequence: CASSLAHGGRGTDTQYF. CDR3 nucleotides: TGTGCCAGCAGCTTAGCCCATGGGGGGCGGGGCACAGATACGCAGTATTTT.

The gene calls are TRBV6-1 and TRBJ1-1, with D unclear. This CDR3 spans 11 amino acids. Trimming removed 7 bases from V and 2 bases from J, with 5 bases in between. CDR1 MNHNS and CDR2 SASEGT come from the germline V gene. DNA for the CDR3: TGTGCCAGCACCCTTAACACTGAAGCTTTCTTT. The encoded protein is CASTLNTEAFF.

This chain uses TRBV6-1 with TRBJ2-1; 8 positions match TRBD2. Losses at the gene ends were 7 bases for V and 6 bases for J; bases not matched to a gene: 8. This CDR3 comprises 14 residues. Germline V gene lookup returns CDR1 MNHNS and CDR2 SASEGT. In DNA form, the CDR3 reads TGTGCCAGCAAGCTGGGACTAGGTGCCAATGAGCAGTTCTTC. Encoded protein: CASKLGLGANEQFF.

V gene TRBV7-9 combines with J gene TRBJ2-7, with D perhaps given as TRBD1 or TRBD2 (5 bases each). CDR1 and CDR2 (germline): SEHNR, FQNEAQ (reference sequence). Deletions cut 5 bases from V and 3 bases from J, with 11 bases between. CDR3 length: 13 residues. CDR3 sequence reads: CASSGTDNYEQYF. The CDR3 DNA sequence: TGTGCCAGCAGCGGGACCGATAACTACGAGCAGTACTTC. The whole variable domain, remainder taken from reference TRBV7-9 and TRBJ2-7, is DTGVSQNPRHKITKRGQNVTFRCDPISEHNRLYWYRQTLGQGPEFLTYFQNEAQLEKSRLLSDRFSAERPKGSFSTLEIQRTEQGDSAMYLCASSGTDNYEQYFGPGTRLTVT.

The chain couples TRBV19 to TRBJ2-5; 11 bases align to TRBD2. Germline V gene sequence: CDR1 LNHDA, CDR2 SQIVND (reference sequence). There are 15 residues in the CDR3. V lost 4 bases, J lost 4 bases, and 5 bases stayed unmatched. The CDR3 coding sequence is TGTGCCAGTAGTAAAGAGGGACTAGCGGCAGAGACCCAGTACTTC. Its protein is CASSKEGLAAETQYF.

This clonotype was counted at least ten times. This chain connects TRBV12-3 or TRBV12-4 to TRBJ1-1; D is unclear. Trimming left V 8 bases short and J 0 bases short, with 13 bases between. The CDR3 totals 14 residues. The CDR3 is CASPKAGMNTEAFF. For the CDR3, the DNA is TGTGCCAGCCCTAAAGCGGGTATGAACACTGAAGCTTTCTTT.

Judged by abundance, this clonotype is medium-sized. A junction boundary mismatches the germline segment, possibly from a read error. This chain links TRBV24-1 with TRBJ2-1; D is uncertain. CDR3 size: 11 residues. Germline V gene lookup returns CDR1 KGHDR and CDR2 SFDVKD. CDR3 in amino acids: CATSFYTEQFF. As DNA, the CDR3 is TGTGCCACCAGTTTTTACACTGAGCAGTTCTTC.

This clonotype was detected many times. The chain couples TRBV10-3 to TRBJ2-1; no reliable D call. The CDR3 has 15 residues. Trimming pared 6 bases from V and 1 base from J, leaving 13 bases between. Looked up from germline, CDR1 is ENHRY and CDR2 is SYGVKD. CDR3 in amino acids: CAISTSTDSYNEQFF. The CDR3 region has the DNA TGTGCCATCAGCACTTCGACGGATTCCTACAATGAGCAGTTCTTC.

This chain uses TRBV30 with TRBJ2-1; a possible D gene is TRBD1 (5 bases). Trimming removed 1 base at V and 7 bases at J, with 5 bases between. Germline V gene data show CDR1 as GTSNPN and CDR2 as SVGIG (reference sequence). The CDR3 length is 11 residues. The CDR3 DNA reads as TGTGCCTGGAGTGAGGGGAATGAGCAGTTCTTC. It codes for CAWSEGNEQFF.

The CDR3 DNA reads TGCAGCCTGTGGGACTTCCAGAGGTCGGGCTACACCTTC. Translated, it gives CSLWDFQRSGYTF. The chain joins TRBV29-1 to TRBJ1-2; D perhaps matches TRBD1 (5 bases). The CDR3 spans 13 residues. Germline CDR1 is SQVTM and CDR2 is ANQGSEA. V was pared by 8 bases and J by 8 bases, with 21 bases between.